This T cell receptor (beta chain) was sequenced for a study of T cell responses to AZD1222 COVID-19 vaccine. Some clones are missing from TCRdb's copy, which holds only in-frame ones; the method was immunoSEQ multiplex PCR. The data show tens of thousands of clones, more than 65% seen once. Details on this clone: Its antigen is undetermined.

The study, taken as a whole, reports: Distributed over spike, vaccine-associated CD4 TCRs predominated at 160-218 and 743-854.

The V and J ends lost 5 bases and 6 bases respectively, with 22 bases between them. The CDR3 runs 16 residues. Germline-derived CDR1 and CDR2 are SGHVS and FQNEAQ. The J gene is TRBJ1-2, the V gene TRBV7-8; the D gene is possibly TRBD1 (5 bases). The sequence was obtained from an adult in good health. The sample in question was peripheral blood, obtained on day 0 of AZD1222 vaccination. The CDR3 nucleotides are TGTGCCAGCAGCCCCCGGATTTACACAGGTTTACATGGCTACACCTTC. Amino acid sequence: CASSPRIYTGLHGYTF.